The 30 T cell receptor beta chains presented below share a single source sample, sequenced in a study of blood T cell repertoires in COVID-19. Clones were read by immunoSEQ multiplex PCR, and TCRdb kept only the in-frame ones, dropping some. Of about 390,000 clones listed, more than 75% were seen once; the top ten hold about 2%. The sequenced sample was peripheral blood. These receptor sequences come from a woman aged 55-70 years with COVID-19, enrolled during active disease.

This clone was picked up one time. The rearrangement links TRBV7-9 to TRBJ1-5; D is uncertain. The CDR3 totals 15 residues. V gave up 5 bases and J gave up 0 bases, with 11 bases separating them. Germline V CDR1 and CDR2: SEHNR, FQNEAQ (reference sequence). CDR3 sequence reads: CASSRGSYSNQPQHF. Here the CDR3 DNA reads TGTGCCAGCAGCCGAGGATCGTATAGCAATCAGCCCCAGCATTTT.

This chain connects TRBV5-1 to TRBJ2-1; D possibly corresponds to TRBD2 (6 bases). The CDR3 has 14 residues. From germline, CDR1 is SGHRS and CDR2 YFSETQ. Trimming took off 0 bases at V and 8 bases at J, with 12 bases between the two ends. CDR3 nucleotide sequence: TGCGCCAGCAGCTTGGCTCCTAGCGTGGATGAGCAGTTCTTC. Its translation is CASSLAPSVDEQFF.

The V call is TRBV5-1, the J call TRBJ2-1; 13 nucleotides match TRBD2. CDR1 is SGHRS and CDR2 is YFSETQ in the germline V gene. The V segment lost 1 base and the J segment 7 bases; nucleotides outside the gene matches: 5. The CDR3 is 16 amino acids. The CDR3 is CASSLTSGGAENEQFF. In DNA form, the CDR3 reads TGCGCCAGCAGCTTGACTAGCGGGGGGGCCGAAAATGAGCAGTTCTTC.

The chain uses TRBV5-1 and TRBJ2-4; D is undetermined. The CDR3 contains 14 residues. Germline V gives CDR1 SGHRS, CDR2 YFSETQ. Trimming cost V 0 bases and J 0 bases, with 4 bases left between them. The CDR3 nucleotides are TGCGCCAGCAGCTTGGACTTAGCCAAAAACATTCAGTACTTC. This codes for CASSLDLAKNIQYF.

The chain carries TRBV5-6 and TRBJ1-6, with D unresolved. From germline, CDR1 is SGHDT and CDR2 YYEEEE. With 0 bases removed from V and 3 bases from J, the gap between germline ends came to 10 bases. The length of the CDR3 is 16 residues. The CDR3 DNA is TGTGCCAGCAGCTTGGTTAGAGAAAACTATAATTCACCCCTCCACTTT. Protein sequence: CASSLVRENYNSPLHF.

The chain is built from TRBV7-2 and TRBJ2-3, with 8 bases aligning to TRBD2. This CDR3 comprises 17 residues. J was trimmed by 3 bases and V by 2 bases; bases with no gene match: 10. Germline V CDR1 and CDR2: SGHTA, FQGNSA. CDR3 residues: CASSLFPGGPLTDTQYF. The CDR3 coding sequence is TGTGCCAGCAGCTTATTTCCGGGGGGGCCGTTAACAGATACGCAGTATTTT.

This sequence joins TRBV15 and TRBJ2-3; D is possibly TRBD2 (6 bases). The germline gives CDR1 LNHNV, CDR2 YYDKDF (reference sequence). The V end was cut by 5 bases, the J end by 10 bases, with 16 bases between. This CDR3 has 13 residues. The CDR3 DNA reads TGTGCCACCAGCCGCCTAAGGAGGGAGGCGCAGTATTTT. Translating gives CATSRLRREAQYF. Variable domain in full (rest from reference TRBV15 and TRBJ2-3): DAMVIQNPRYQVTQFGKPVTLSCSQTLNHNVMYWYQQKSSQAPKLLFHYYDKDFNNEADTPDNFQSRRPNTSFCFLDIRSPGLGDTAMYLCATSRLRREAQYFGPGTRLTVL.

The V call is TRBV5-1, the J call TRBJ2-5; 7 bases fit TRBD2. CDR1 is SGHRS, CDR2 YFSETQ, per germline. After removal of 4 bases from V and 2 bases from J, the junction contained 2 bases not matched to a gene. The CDR3 extends over 13 amino acids. This CDR3 reads CASSPGLQETQYF. The DNA of the CDR3 is TGCGCCAGCAGCCCGGGACTACAAGAGACCCAGTACTTC.

The chain carries TRBV19 and TRBJ2-3, with 14 bases fitting TRBD2. The V segment lost 4 bases and the J segment 4 bases; nucleotides outside the gene matches: 4. CDR3 length equals 16 residues. The germline gives CDR1 LNHDA, CDR2 SQIVND (reference sequence). The CDR3 bases are TGTGCCAGTAGTAACAGACTAGCGGGGGGGCCAGATACGCAGTATTTT. Protein sequence: CASSNRLAGGPDTQYF.

This clone has just one count. The rearrangement links TRBV5-1 to TRBJ1-4; a possible D gene is TRBD1 (5 bases). V lost 4 bases and J 5 bases, leaving 12 bases between the germline ends. Looked up from germline, CDR1 is SGHRS and CDR2 is YFSETQ. The CDR3 consists of 14 residues. CDR3 region: CASSAGQRNEKLFF. The DNA for the CDR3 is TGCGCCAGCAGCGCCGGACAAAGGAATGAAAAACTGTTTTTT.

The J gene is TRBJ1-2, the V gene TRBV6-5; D unresolved. This CDR3 has 13 amino acids. Germline values: CDR1 MNHEY, CDR2 SVGAGI. The ends were cut back, 6 bases at V and 2 bases at J, with 10 bases in the middle. The CDR3 DNA reads TGTGCCAGCAGACTTGAGAGAAACTATGGCTACACCTTC. Translation: CASRLERNYGYTF.

The V call is TRBV3-1 (or the pseudogene TRBV3-2), the J call TRBJ1-2, with 10 bases matching TRBD1. Germline loops: CDR1 LGHDT, CDR2 YNNKEL (reference sequence). The V gene end was trimmed by 4 bases and the J gene end by 7 bases; junction bases not matched to a gene: 12. This CDR3 contains 16 residues. The CDR3 is CASSPLTGTGVFGYTF. Written as DNA, the CDR3 is TGTGCCAGCAGCCCCTTAACCGGGACAGGGGTCTTTGGCTACACCTTC.

This rearrangement joins TRBV7-9 to TRBJ2-7, with TRBD2 as a possible D gene (6 bases). With 0 bases removed from V and 13 bases from J, the gap between germline ends came to 16 bases. Germline V gives CDR1 SEHNR, CDR2 FQNEAQ (reference sequence). The CDR3 is made up of 13 amino acids. The chain's CDR3 is CASSLAPTGGYYF. DNA of the CDR3: TGTGCCAGCAGCTTAGCTCCAACTGGGGGGTACTACTTC.

The chain couples TRBV6-5 to TRBJ1-2; D perhaps matches TRBD1 (5 bases). The V end was cut by 6 bases, the J end by 3 bases, with 11 bases between. CDR1 and CDR2 (germline): MNHEY, SVGAGI. The length of the CDR3 is 13 residues. The CDR3 bases are TGTGCCAGCAGACCCCGGGACTACTATGGCTACACCTTC. It encodes CASRPRDYYGYTF.

This chain joins TRBV18 and TRBJ2-5, with 7 bases identical to TRBD1. The CDR3 length is 15 residues. V lost 1 base and J lost 1; bases outside the gene matches: 3. Per the germline V gene, CDR1 is KGHSH and CDR2 is LQKENI. The CDR3 reads CASSPQGQPQETQYF. CDR3 bases: TGTGCCAGCTCACCACAGGGACAGCCCCAAGAGACCCAGTACTTC.

Concerning this clone: An end of the junction does not agree with germline; a read error may underlie this. V usage is TRBV19 and J usage is TRBJ1-5, with TRBD1 matching 8 bases. The germline CDR1 and CDR2 sequences are LNHDA and SQIVND (reference sequence). The CDR3 runs 13 residues. The CDR3 loop reads CASSIGGQGNSRF. The CDR3 DNA reads as TGTGCCAGTAGTATAGGCGGACAGGGTAACTCCAGATTT.

This sequence joins TRBV7-6 and TRBJ2-2; perhaps TRBD2 as D (6 bases). Trimming removed 2 bases at V and 6 bases at J, with 13 bases between. Germline V gene data show CDR1 as SGHVS and CDR2 as FNYEAQ. The CDR3 totals 15 residues. CDR3 in DNA: TGTGCCAGCAGCTTATCCGGGACTGGGGCCGGGGAGCTGTTTTTT. This codes for CASSLSGTGAGELFF.

This clone has just a few counts. J is TRBJ1-5 and V is TRBV7-7, with D hard to call. CDR3 size: 13 residues. V lost 5 bases and J 3 bases, leaving 8 bases between the germline ends. The germline V gene encodes CDR1 SSHAT and CDR2 FNYEAQ (reference sequence). Here the CDR3 reads CASSRGPNQPQHF. As DNA, the CDR3 is TGTGCCAGCAGCCGCGGGCCCAATCAGCCCCAGCATTTT.

This chain links TRBV2 with TRBJ1-1, with 10 bases lining up with TRBD1. The germline V gene has CDR1 SNHLY and CDR2 FYNNEI. The CDR3 totals 14 residues. V trimming: 1 base; J trimming: 7 bases; junction bases outside the gene matches: 3. CDR3 in amino acids: CASSEGDRGFEAFF. CDR3 DNA: TGTGCCAGCAGTGAAGGGGACAGGGGTTTTGAAGCTTTCTTT.

The V gene is TRBV21-1, the J gene TRBJ1-5. TRBV21-1 is an annotated pseudogene. The CDR3 loop spans 15 amino acids. Here the CDR3 reads CASSKLRNENQPQHF. The DNA of the CDR3 is TGTGCCAGCAGCAAATTGAGGAATGAGAATCAGCCCCAGCATTTT.

The V gene is TRBV2, the J gene TRBJ1-5, with 8 bases lining up with TRBD1. Germline CDR1 and CDR2: SNHLY and FYNNEI. This CDR3 contains 14 residues. J was trimmed by 3 bases and V by 6 bases; bases with no gene match: 4. CDR3 nucleotide sequence: TGTGCCAGCAGACAGGGGGGCGCCAATCAGCCCCAGCATTTT. Translation gives CASRQGGANQPQHF.

The chain joins TRBV13 to TRBJ2-5; D is possibly TRBD2 (6 bases). Trimming took 6 bases from V and 2 from J, leaving 13 bases between them. The CDR3 is 14 amino acids. Germline V gives CDR1 PRHDT, CDR2 FYEKMQ (reference sequence). The CDR3 region has the DNA TGTGCCAGCAGTCTCGGGGGTCAACAAGAGACCCAGTACTTC. Its translation is CASSLGGQQETQYF.

This rearrangement joins TRBV5-1 to TRBJ2-7; D ambiguous. Trimming pared 2 bases from V and 0 bases from J, leaving 9 bases between. The CDR3 is made up of 14 amino acids. Germline-derived CDR1 and CDR2 are SGHRS and YFSETQ. In nucleotides, the CDR3 is TGCGCCAGCAGCTTACTGTGGAGCTCCTACGAGCAGTACTTC. It codes for CASSLLWSSYEQYF.

The chain carries TRBV5-5 and TRBJ1-3; D not certain. This CDR3 is built from 17 residues. Trimming left V 4 bases short and J 0 bases short, with 17 bases between. Germline V gene lookup returns CDR1 SGHKS and CDR2 YYEKEE (reference sequence). CDR3 amino acids: CASSPTLADYSGNTIYF. Here the CDR3 DNA reads TGTGCCAGCAGCCCCACGTTAGCGGATTACTCTGGAAACACCATATATTTT.

The chain uses TRBV7-2 and TRBJ2-1; D is ambiguous. The CDR3 runs to 14 residues. Germline values: CDR1 SGHTA, CDR2 FQGNSA. V shed 2 bases and J shed 6 bases, with 11 bases lying between them. Here the CDR3 reads CASSLIGTGNEQFF. In DNA form, the CDR3 reads TGTGCCAGCAGCTTAATAGGAACGGGCAATGAGCAGTTCTTC.

Comment on this clone: The sample contains more than one DNA sequence encoding this CDR3. This sequence joins TRBV4-1 and TRBJ2-5; D unresolved. V lost 4 bases, J lost 0 bases, and 6 bases lay in between. The CDR3 extends over 13 amino acids. Germline V gene lookup returns CDR1 MGHRA and CDR2 YSYEKL. This CDR3 is CASSPTDQETQYF. As DNA, the CDR3 is TGCGCCAGCAGCCCTACAGACCAAGAGACCCAGTACTTC.

The J gene is TRBJ2-1, the V gene TRBV24-1; 9 bases are a match to TRBD1. The CDR3 has 13 residues. Germline CDR1 reads KGHDR; CDR2 reads SFDVKD. V lost 6 bases to trimming and J lost 12 bases; unmatched junction nucleotides: 8. This CDR3 is CATSIPGQGPQFF. The CDR3 coding sequence is TGTGCCACCAGTATTCCGGGACAGGGCCCGCAGTTCTTC.

The chain carries TRBV28 and TRBJ2-1, with TRBD2 identical over 10 bases. The J segment lost 4 bases and the V segment lost 8 bases, leaving 5 bases of the junction unmatched. Germline CDR1 and CDR2: MDHEN and SYDVKM. The CDR3 runs to 14 residues. As DNA, the CDR3 is TGTGCCAGCGTTAGCGGGGGGTATTACAATGAGCAGTTCTTC. It codes for CASVSGGYYNEQFF.

The chain is built from TRBV6-5 and TRBJ1-6; unclear D gene. The CDR3 spans 14 residues. Germline loops: CDR1 MNHEY, CDR2 SVGAGI. V was pared by 2 bases and J by 7 bases, with 9 bases between. The CDR3 DNA reads as TGTGCCAGCAGTTACGCACAGCTGAATTCACCCCTCCACTTT. Its translation is CASSYAQLNSPLHF.

This chain joins TRBV2 and TRBJ2-4, with TRBD1 matching 9 bases. The germline V gene has CDR1 SNHLY and CDR2 FYNNEI. The CDR3 loop spans 12 amino acids. With V trimmed by 3 bases and J by 14 bases, 5 bases remained unmatched. In nucleotides, the CDR3 is TGTGCCAGCAGTGAGGCGGGACAGGGCGAGTACTTC. Translated, it gives CASSEAGQGEYF.